The 6 T cell receptor beta chains below were found in one sample sequenced in a study of blood T cell repertoires in COVID-19. Method: immunoSEQ multiplex PCR; TCRdb's copy keeps in-frame clones and lacks some. Of approximately 450,000 clones listed, around 89% were seen once; the top ten hold 4.3%. Sample: peripheral blood. Receptor source: a woman aged 30 to 39 with acute or convalescent COVID-19.

The rearrangement joins TRBV5-1 to TRBJ1-2; TRBD1 matches 7 bases. V lost 2 bases to trimming and J lost 8 bases; unmatched junction nucleotides: 6. This CDR3 is built from 13 residues. Germline values: CDR1 SGHRS, CDR2 YFSETQ. Written as DNA, the CDR3 is TGCGCCAGCAGCTTAAACAGGGGTGAAGGCTACACCTTC. As protein: CASSLNRGEGYTF.

V usage is TRBV14 and J usage is TRBJ2-7; TRBD2 matches at 10 bases. V gave up 4 bases and J gave up 0 bases; unmatched junction bases: 6. Germline V lookup: CDR1 SGHDN, CDR2 FVKESK. This CDR3 is built from 16 residues. For the CDR3, the DNA is TGTGCCAGCAGCCCATTAGCGGGGGGACTCTCCTACGAGCAGTACTTC. It codes for CASSPLAGGLSYEQYF.

The chain carries TRBV4-2 and TRBJ2-6; perhaps TRBD1 as D (5 bases). Deletions cut 2 bases from V and 0 bases from J, with 11 bases between. Per germline, CDR1 LGHNA and CDR2 YNFKEQ. CDR3 length: 17 amino acids. CDR3 protein: CASSQWQGSSGANVLTF. CDR3 DNA: TGTGCCAGCAGCCAATGGCAGGGAAGCTCTGGGGCCAACGTCCTGACTTTC.

The chain recombines TRBV6-5 with TRBJ2-7; 8 bases line up with TRBD2. J was trimmed by 2 bases and V by 4 bases; bases with no gene match: 4. Germline V gives CDR1 MNHEY, CDR2 SVGAGI. The CDR3 totals 14 residues. CDR3: CASSFSGGTYEQYF. CDR3 DNA: TGTGCCAGCAGTTTCAGCGGGGGTACCTACGAGCAGTACTTC.

V gene TRBV7-2 combines with J gene TRBJ2-7; possibly TRBD1 for D (6 bases). This CDR3 region has 14 residues. Trimming pared 5 bases from V and 1 base from J, leaving 12 bases between. CDR1 and CDR2 (germline): SGHTA, FQGNSA. The CDR3 sequence is CASSADRLSYEQYF. The CDR3 nucleotides are TGTGCCAGCAGCGCTGACAGGCTATCCTACGAGCAGTACTTC.

The chain is built from TRBV2 and TRBJ1-6, with 8 bases that match TRBD1. In germline, CDR1 is SNHLY, CDR2 FYNNEI. After removal of 7 bases from V and 7 bases from J, the junction contained 9 bases not matched to a gene. The CDR3 has 15 amino acids. The CDR3 is CASTNRDRRNSPLHF. CDR3 DNA: TGTGCCAGCACGAACCGGGACAGGAGAAATTCACCCCTCCACTTT.